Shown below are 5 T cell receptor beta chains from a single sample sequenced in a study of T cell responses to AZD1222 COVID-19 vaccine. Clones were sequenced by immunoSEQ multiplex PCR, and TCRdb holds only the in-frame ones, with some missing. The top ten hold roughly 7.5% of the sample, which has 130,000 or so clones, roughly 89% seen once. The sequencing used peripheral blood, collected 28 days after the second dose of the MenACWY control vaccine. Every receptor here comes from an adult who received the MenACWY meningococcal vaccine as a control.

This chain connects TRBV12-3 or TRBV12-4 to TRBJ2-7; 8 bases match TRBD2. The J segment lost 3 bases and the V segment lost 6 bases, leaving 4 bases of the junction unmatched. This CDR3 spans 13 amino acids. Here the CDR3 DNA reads TGTGCCAGCAGGGCCGGGACTAGCTACGAGCAGTACTTC. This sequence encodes CASRAGTSYEQYF.

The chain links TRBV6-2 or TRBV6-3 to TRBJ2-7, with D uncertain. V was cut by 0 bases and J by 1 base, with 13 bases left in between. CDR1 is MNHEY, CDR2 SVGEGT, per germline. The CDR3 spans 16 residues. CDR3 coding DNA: TGTGCCAGCAGTTACTCGTCCCCCAGGTTGTCCTACGAGCAGTACTTC. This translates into CASSYSSPRLSYEQYF.

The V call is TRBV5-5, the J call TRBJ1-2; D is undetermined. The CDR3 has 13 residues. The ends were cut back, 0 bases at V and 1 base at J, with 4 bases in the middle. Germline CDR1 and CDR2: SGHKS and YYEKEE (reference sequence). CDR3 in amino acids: CASSLDVNYGYTF. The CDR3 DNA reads TGTGCCAGCAGCTTGGACGTTAACTATGGCTACACCTTC.

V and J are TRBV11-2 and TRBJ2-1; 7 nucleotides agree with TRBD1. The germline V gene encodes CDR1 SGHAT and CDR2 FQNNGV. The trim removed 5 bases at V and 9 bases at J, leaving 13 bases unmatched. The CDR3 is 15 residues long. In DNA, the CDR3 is TGTGCCAGCAGCCCAGGGGGACCATCCTTGGCTGAGCAGTTCTTC. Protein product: CASSPGGPSLAEQFF.

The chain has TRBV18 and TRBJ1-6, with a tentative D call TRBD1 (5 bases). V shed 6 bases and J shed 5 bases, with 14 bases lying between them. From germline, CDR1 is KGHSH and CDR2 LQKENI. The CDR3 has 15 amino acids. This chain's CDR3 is CASSYGTADNSPLHF. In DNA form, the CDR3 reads TGTGCCAGCTCGTATGGGACTGCGGATAATTCACCCCTCCACTTT. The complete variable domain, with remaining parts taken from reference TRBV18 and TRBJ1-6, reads NAGVMQNPRHLVRRRGQEARLRCSPMKGHSHVYWYRQLPEEGLKFMVYLQKENIIDESGMPKERFSAEFPKEGPSILRIQQVVRGDSAAYFCASSYGTADNSPLHFGNGTRLTVT.